This T cell receptor (beta chain) was captured by sequencing in a study of shared clonotypes between healthy human individuals. Sorted-subset replicate PCR reactions contained approximately 190 ng DNA, corresponding to roughly 29,000 T cell genomes. The assay was immunoSEQ multiplex PCR, and TCRdb's table has in-frame clones only and misses some. The data contain some 2.1 million clones, about 95% of them singletons. Remarks on this clone: The antigen is undetermined. The identical CDR3 is also encoded by other nucleotide sequences in the sample.

Notes on the study in general: Across several donors, naive CD4 shared around 5.1%, naive CD8 more than 3%, memory CD4 roughly 2.5%, memory CD8 about 0.4%.

The CDR3 runs to 12 residues. From germline, CDR1 is GTSNPN and CDR2 SVGIG (reference sequence). Trimming stripped 5 bases from V and 2 bases from J, with 7 bases between. Cells designated naive CD8 were CD45RO-negative and were positively selected for CCR7, with terminally differentiated effector memory CD45RA+ cells excluded. Sequencing was done on a sample of naive CD8+ T cells sorted from blood. The sequence was collected from a man aged 18 to 29 in good health. The chain is built from TRBV30 and TRBJ1-5; no reliable D call. CDR3 in amino acids: CAWGGGNQPQHF. The CDR3 coding sequence is TGTGCCTGGGGCGGGGGCAATCAGCCCCAGCATTTT.